This record covers a single T cell receptor (beta chain). Its antigen specificity is not known. No base quality values were provided; no much bigger clone lies one nucleotide off. The immunoSEQ Assay, a bias-controlled multiplex PCR, was used to amplify TCRbeta CDR3 regions from genomic DNA. The authors' analysis ran thus. Within the assay, amplification of reference gene primers was used to estimate how many nucleated cells each sample contained. To quantify the absolute abundance of each unique TCRbeta CDR3 rearrangement, sequence reads were collapsed and filtered. Productive Simpson clonality was computed per sample as the square root of Simpson's diversity index over productive rearrangements. TCRdb carries this immuneACCESS record with in-frame sequences only. Its versions omit some clonotypes, under half of them owing to an unresolved V gene in the studies checked, with the rest unexplained. V and J calls and clone size follow that table, whereas D and trimming were derived from the DNA. The sample profile shows under 200,000 clones; 65% to 85% of them were found once. Approximately 13% of the sample lies in the top ten.

The junction shows trimming of 1 base on V and 3 bases on J, and the gene matches do not reach 2 bases of it. The CDR3, from cysteine to phenylalanine, totals 14 residues. Only the CDR3 part of the read is kept: 42 bases, read in frame from the first base. As encoded in the germline V gene (reference sequence), CDR1 is PRHDT while CDR2 is FYEKMQ. Enrolling through a virtual design, the prospective study's participants ranged in age from about 18 to 89 years and lived across more than 20 United States geographic areas. In the prospective study, participants were assigned to cohorts based on the clinical history participants reported in a screening survey and a study questionnaire. Recovered participants in ImmuneRACE Cohort 3 were defined as having two consecutive negative NP/OP PCR tests, clearance from a healthcare professional, or resolution of symptoms. In the prospective study, whole blood, serum and a nasopharyngeal or oropharyngeal swab were collected from each participant by mobile phlebotomists. Prospective study participants could optionally give additional blood draws and questionnaires over a roughly two-month period. Blood samples from the prospective study were shipped frozen or at room temperature prior to DNA extraction.

The data originate from a study of blood T cell repertoires in COVID-19 (dated by TCRdb to about 2020). Some background on the complete study: Samples covering the acute and convalescent phases of COVID-19 were provided by collaborators in the United States, Italy and Spain. Samples were obtained from the ongoing ImmuneRACE study (first 160 participants) and from approximately 1,200 subjects provided by 6 global collaborators. Sample metadata almost always included a de-identified subject ID, COVID-19 status, age in years and sex. The prospective study material was composed of cDNA or gDNA derived from T cells, B-cell-depleted T cells, or PBMCs. Subjects who had been exposed to COVID-19, were actively infected with it, or had recovered from it provided the deeply sampled blood TCRbeta repertoires that made up the dataset. Where available, HLA class I and class II types were obtained from metadata supplied by the sample provider rather than from assay-based typing. A freely available public database, intended as a resource for researchers studying the immune response to SARS-CoV-2, is where the repertoires were released. What the authors observed across the whole study: The amount of clinical and demographic metadata varied by source and participant and was provided uncurated.

The receptor was isolated from a woman in her sixties who had recovered from COVID-19. The rearranged chain carries TRBV13 and TRBJ2-7, with 8 bases aligning to TRBD2. The sequenced sample consisted of PBMCs or T cells enriched from blood (not recorded which). DNA sequence: TGTGCCAGCAGCTTAGCGGGAGGGGGCTACGAGCAGTACTTC. Its protein is CASSLAGGGYEQYF.